This entry lists 14 T cell receptor beta chains sequenced from one sample in a study of blood T cells in healthy people across ages. For the second PCR, which ran for about 7 to 11 cycles, a sample-barcoded 5' primer and a J-beta primer mix were used. TCRdb re-called the 5' RACE reads through MiXCR, storing one row per CDR3 protein. The data show approximately 1.5 million distinct CDR3 sequences, with around 35% seen just once and around 11% held by the top ten. Specimen: blood. These receptors were collected from a young woman in good health.

The chain combines TRBV20-1 with TRBJ2-1; no definite D call. V gave up 5 bases and J gave up 0 bases, with 5 bases separating them. The length of the CDR3 is 12 residues. Germline CDR1 and CDR2: DFQATT and SNEGSKA (reference sequence). CDR3 amino acids: CSAAASYNEQFF. In DNA, the CDR3 is TGCAGTGCTGCCGCCTCCTACAATGAGCAGTTCTTC.

The sample holds many counts of this clonotype. This chain connects TRBV15 to TRBJ2-1, with unresolved D. V was clipped by 0 bases and J by 10 bases, with 10 bases between them. Germline lookup yields CDR1 LNHNV and CDR2 YYDKDF (reference sequence). The CDR3 contains 13 residues. CDR3 sequence: CATSRDQPVEQFF. The CDR3 DNA is TGTGCCACCAGCAGAGATCAGCCGGTCGAGCAGTTCTTC. Looking up the rest from reference TRBV15 and TRBJ2-1 gives the full variable domain: DAMVIQNPRYQVTQFGKPVTLSCSQTLNHNVMYWYQQKSSQAPKLLFHYYDKDFNNEADTPDNFQSRRPNTSFCFLDIRSPGLGDTAMYLCATSRDQPVEQFFGPGTRLTVL.

The chain recombines TRBV7-9 with TRBJ2-5; TRBD1 aligns across 7 bases. This CDR3 spans 15 amino acids. CDR1 and CDR2 (germline): SEHNR, FQNEAQ (reference sequence). V dropped 7 bases and J dropped 4; count of bases not matched to a gene: 12. CDR3 residues: CASNNRDSERETQYF. CDR3 DNA sequence: TGTGCCAGCAACAATCGGGACAGTGAGCGAGAGACCCAGTACTTC.

This clonotype occurred a few times. Written as DNA, the CDR3 is TGTGCCAGCTCCCGGGCTAGCAAGAACACCGGGGAGCTGTTTTTT. Translated: CASSRASKNTGELFF. The gene calls are TRBV6-5 and TRBJ2-2, with a possible D match to TRBD2 (5 bases). The CDR3 runs 15 residues. Germline CDR1 and CDR2: MNHEY and SVGAGI. Between the trimmed V and J ends, which lost 8 bases and 1 base, there was a span of 14 bases.

This clonotype occurred many times. V and J are TRBV29-1 and TRBJ2-7, with 8 nucleotides matching TRBD1. This CDR3 is 14 amino acids long. CDR1 is SQVTM and CDR2 is ANQGSEA in the germline V gene. The V segment lost 7 bases and the J segment 2 bases; nucleotides outside the gene matches: 10. Written as DNA, the CDR3 is TGCAGCGCCAGAACCGGGACAGGAACCTACGAGCAGTACTTC. Translation: CSARTGTGTYEQYF.

In this sample, this clonotype turned up once. The chain combines TRBV4-1 with TRBJ1-1; no firm D call. V was clipped by 2 bases and J by 8 bases, with 12 bases between them. The CDR3 loop spans 13 amino acids. From germline, CDR1 is MGHRA and CDR2 YSYEKL. The CDR3 loop is CASSQLPRGEAFF. As DNA, the CDR3 is TGCGCCAGCAGCCAACTACCCCGGGGAGAAGCTTTCTTT.

This clonotype showed up just a few times. The V and J genes are TRBV6-1 and TRBJ2-7; 11 bases are shared with TRBD2. The CDR3 is 15 amino acids. From germline, CDR1 is MNHNS and CDR2 SASEGT. After removal of 2 bases from V and 6 bases from J, the junction contained 6 bases not matched to a gene. The CDR3 reads CASSELIAGGREQYF. The CDR3 DNA sequence: TGTGCCAGCAGTGAACTTATAGCGGGGGGGCGCGAGCAGTACTTC.

The chain is built from TRBV14 and TRBJ2-1, with no clear D. The CDR3 has 12 residues. Germline V gives CDR1 SGHDN, CDR2 FVKESK. The V gene lost 1 base and the J gene lost 8 bases, with 6 bases spanning the gap. This CDR3 reads CASSQGWDEQFF. CDR3 in DNA: TGTGCCAGCAGCCAAGGATGGGATGAGCAGTTCTTC.

This clonotype was seen only a few times. The rearrangement uses TRBV28 and TRBJ2-7; 10 bases agree with TRBD1. The CDR3 consists of 16 residues. With V trimmed by 3 bases and J by 4 bases, 9 bases remained unmatched. The V gene's germline CDR1 is MDHEN and CDR2 SYDVKM. This CDR3 is CASSFTRGTGVYEQYF. Written as DNA, the CDR3 is TGTGCCAGCAGTTTTACGCGCGGGACAGGGGTGTACGAGCAGTACTTC. Based on the CDR3 plus reference TRBV28 and TRBJ2-7, the full variable domain is DVKVTQSSRYLVKRTGEKVFLECVQDMDHENMFWYRQDPGLGLRLIYFSYDVKMKEKGDIPEGYSVSREKKERFSLILESASTNQTSMYLCASSFTRGTGVYEQYFGPGTRLTVT.

This clonotype was picked up one time. This could be a read error, since a much larger clone is one nucleotide away. This chain uses TRBV10-3 with TRBJ2-7; D is unclear. The V gene's germline CDR1 is ENHRY and CDR2 SYGVKD. The CDR3 length is 12 residues. CDR3 residues: CVISQDPYEQYF. As DNA, the CDR3 is TGTGTCATCAGTCAGGACCCCTACGAGCAGTACTTC.

The V and J genes are TRBV13 and TRBJ1-1, with D maybe TRBD1 (6 bases). Trimming took 1 base from V and 10 from J, leaving 13 bases between them. This CDR3 is built from 13 residues. The germline V gene encodes CDR1 PRHDT and CDR2 FYEKMQ (reference sequence). CDR3 in amino acids: CASSLDLGGRAFF. CDR3 bases: TGTGCCAGCAGCTTAGATTTGGGGGGCAGAGCTTTCTTT.

The sample holds one count of this clonotype. The chain combines TRBV5-4 with TRBJ2-5, with no clear D. Per germline, CDR1 SGHNT and CDR2 YYREEE (reference sequence). This CDR3 region has 15 residues. Deletions cut 0 bases from V and 3 bases from J, with 12 bases between. DNA of the CDR3: TGTGCCAGCAGCTTGGGAGGAGTGGCTAAAGAGACCCAGTACTTC. Translating it yields CASSLGGVAKETQYF.

The chain uses TRBV12-3 or TRBV12-4 and TRBJ2-3; 10 nucleotides align to TRBD2. J lost 4 bases, V lost 2 bases, and 12 bases had no gene match. The CDR3 is 18 amino acids. The CDR3 nucleotides are TGTGCCAGCAGTTTATGGCTAGCGGGAGCTGAGTCCGCAGATACGCAGTATTTT. Translated: CASSLWLAGAESADTQYF.

Only a few counts were recorded for this clonotype. This sequence joins TRBV9 and TRBJ2-5; TRBD1 matches 8 bases. The DNA end lines up better with TRBJ2-7; the J call may be wrong. The CDR3 length is 15 residues. Looked up from germline, CDR1 is SGDLS and CDR2 is YYNGEE. DNA for the CDR3: TGTGCCAGCAGTACCGACAGGGGACCTCCCGACGAGCAGTACTTC. This gives the protein CASSTDRGPPDEQYF.